A single sample is the source of the 19 T cell receptor beta chains below, sequenced in a study of cytomegalovirus exposure and HLA in healthy donors. The PCR made use of 60 Vbeta and 13 Jbeta primers. TCRdb keeps only in-frame clones here, not all; method: immunoSEQ multiplex PCR. The sample totals some 48,000 clones. Material: PBMCs. All receptors derive from a male donor in good health and CMV-seropositive.

Written as DNA, the CDR3 is TGTGCCAGCAGCGACGGGACTCCGTCCTACGAGCAGTACTTC. Protein product: CASSDGTPSYEQYF. J is TRBJ2-7 and V is TRBV5-6; tentative D call: TRBD2 (6 bases). CDR1 SGHDT and CDR2 YYEEEE come from the germline V gene. The CDR3 contains 14 residues. With 4 bases removed from V and 1 base from J, the gap between germline ends came to 12 bases.

In DNA form, the CDR3 reads TGTGCCAGCAGCCAAGTATCCGGGGGGGTGTACAATGAGCAGTTCTTC. It codes for CASSQVSGGVYNEQFF. The J gene is TRBJ2-1, the V gene TRBV4-2, with 8 bases that match TRBD2. Germline assignment: CDR1 LGHNA and CDR2 YNFKEQ. There are 16 residues in the CDR3. Trimming removed 1 base from V and 4 bases from J; junction bases left unmatched: 6.

The gene calls are TRBV6-5 and TRBJ1-1; D gene uncertain. V gave up 6 bases and J gave up 3 bases, with 14 bases separating them. The CDR3 runs to 14 residues. From germline, CDR1 is MNHEY and CDR2 SVGAGI. The CDR3: CASSPRWWYTEAFF. DNA of the CDR3: TGTGCCAGCAGCCCGCGCTGGTGGTACACTGAAGCTTTCTTT.

The chain carries TRBV5-1 and TRBJ2-7, with TRBD1 identical over 8 bases. The CDR3 extends over 13 amino acids. Trimming removed 2 bases from V and 5 bases from J; junction bases left unmatched: 3. The germline V gene has CDR1 SGHRS and CDR2 YFSETQ. The CDR3 sequence is CASSFRRGHEQYF. DNA of the CDR3: TGCGCCAGCAGCTTCCGCAGGGGGCACGAGCAGTACTTC. The full variable domain, its missing parts supplied by reference TRBV5-1 and TRBJ2-7, is KAGVTQTPRYLIKTRGQQVTLSCSPISGHRSVSWYQQTPGQGLQFLFEYFSETQRNKGNFPGRFSGRQFSNSRSEMNVSTLELGDSALYLCASSFRRGHEQYFGPGTRLTVT.

CDR3 bases: TGTGCCAGCAGTTTACTAACCGGGCAGTACTTC. Protein product: CASSLLTGQYF. The rearrangement uses TRBV28 and TRBJ2-7; D not resolved. Germline V gives CDR1 MDHEN, CDR2 SYDVKM. V lost 2 bases to trimming and J lost 9 bases, with 8 bases between them. This CDR3 region has 11 residues.

The rearrangement links TRBV4-3 to TRBJ2-2, with D perhaps matching TRBD1 (5 bases). In germline, CDR1 is LGHNA, CDR2 YSLEER. With 5 bases removed from V and 1 base from J, the gap between germline ends came to 14 bases. This CDR3 has 16 residues. CDR3 in DNA: TGCGCCAGCAGCACACATGGGCAGGGGAACACCGGGGAGCTGTTTTTT. Its translation is CASSTHGQGNTGELFF.

With regard to this clone: The germline gene is not matched at one end of the junction; a read error may be the cause. The chain couples TRBV2 to TRBJ1-2, with 10 bases lining up with TRBD1. CDR1 is SNHLY, CDR2 FYNNEI, per germline. CDR3 length equals 15 residues. CDR3 in amino acids: CVSYPGQGFLHGYTF. In nucleotides, the CDR3 is TGTGTCAGCTACCCGGGACAGGGGTTCCTCCATGGCTACACCTTC.

V usage is TRBV7-8 and J usage is TRBJ2-5; no clear D gene. The end of the DNA aligns better with TRBJ2-7, so the J call may be wrong. This CDR3 is 13 amino acids long. Per the germline V gene, CDR1 is SGHVS and CDR2 is FQNEAQ. CDR3 in amino acids: CASSLGAGYEQYF. The CDR3 bases are TGTGCCAGCAGCTTAGGCGCCGGGTACGAGCAGTACTTC.

V is TRBV21-1 and J is TRBJ2-3; TRBD1 is the table's D call, not checked against the DNA. TRBV21-1 is flagged as a pseudogene. This CDR3 comprises 15 residues. The CDR3 region has the DNA TGTGCCAGCAGCAACACAGGAATTAACACAGATACGCAGTATTTT. This sequence encodes CASSNTGINTDTQYF.

The chain employs TRBV4-1 and TRBJ2-1; 10 nucleotides match TRBD2. This CDR3 region has 17 residues. V trimming: 1 base; J trimming: 0 bases; junction bases outside the gene matches: 3. In germline, CDR1 is MGHRA, CDR2 YSYEKL. The DNA for the CDR3 is TGCGCCAGCAGCCAAGTTAGCGGGGGGCTCTCCTACAATGAGCAGTTCTTC. Translation: CASSQVSGGLSYNEQFF.

This sequence joins TRBV7-6 and TRBJ2-7, with D unresolved. The CDR3 contains 14 residues. Germline V lookup: CDR1 SGHVS, CDR2 FNYEAQ. V was cut by 4 bases and J by 0 bases, with 10 bases left in between. The CDR3 is CASSSSASSYEQYF. Here the CDR3 DNA reads TGTGCCAGCAGCTCGTCAGCGAGCTCCTACGAGCAGTACTTC.

The V call is TRBV4-3, the J call TRBJ2-2; tentatively, D is TRBD2 (7 bases). The CDR3 contains 15 residues. Germline CDR1 and CDR2: LGHNA and YSLEER. Trimming took 4 bases from V and 6 from J, leaving 15 bases between them. This chain's CDR3 is CASSPPAGAAGELFF. The CDR3 bases are TGCGCCAGCAGCCCCCCCGCGGGGGCCGCCGGGGAGCTGTTTTTT.

In DNA, the CDR3 is TGTGCCAGCAGAATGGGGGGGTTGCGCACTGAAGCTTTCTTT. Translation gives CASRMGGLRTEAFF. V is TRBV2 and J is TRBJ1-1; possibly TRBD1 for D (5 bases). Germline-derived CDR1 and CDR2 are SNHLY and FYNNEI. Trimming pared 6 bases from V and 4 bases from J, leaving 15 bases between. The length of the CDR3 is 14 residues.

The chain employs TRBV7-3 and TRBJ2-1; 9 positions agree with TRBD1. This CDR3 comprises 14 residues. Germline V gives CDR1 SGHTA, CDR2 FQGTGA. The V segment lost 5 bases and the J segment 12 bases; nucleotides outside the gene matches: 11. CDR3 bases: TGTGCCAGCAGCGGGACAGGGTTTAAATGTTGGCAGTTCTTC. Translating it yields CASSGTGFKCWQFF. Drawing the rest from reference TRBV7-3 and TRBJ2-1, the complete variable domain is GAGVSQTPSNKVTEKGKYVELRCDPISGHTALYWYRQSLGQGPEFLIYFQGTGAADDSGLPNDRFFAVRPEGSVSTLKIQRTERGDSAVYLCASSGTGFKCWQFFGPGTRLTVL.

J is TRBJ2-1 and V is TRBV5-1; 7 bases fit TRBD1. The germline gives CDR1 SGHRS, CDR2 YFSETQ. Trimming took 2 bases from V and 5 from J; bases not matched to a gene: 10. CDR3 size: 16 residues. CDR3: CASSFATGVWDNEQFF. Here the CDR3 DNA reads TGCGCCAGCAGCTTTGCCACAGGGGTATGGGACAATGAGCAGTTCTTC.

In nucleotides, the CDR3 is TGTGCCAGCAGCCCACCCGGGACAGCTAATGAAAAACTGTTTTTT. Protein product: CASSPPGTANEKLFF. The chain carries TRBV7-9 and TRBJ1-4, with 7 positions matching TRBD1. The germline V gene encodes CDR1 SEHNR and CDR2 FQNEAQ (reference sequence). The junction had 6 bases not matched to a gene; V was cut back by 5 bases and J by 3 bases. The CDR3 length is 15 residues.

The chain uses TRBV5-6 and TRBJ2-2; 12 bases match TRBD1. Germline V gene data show CDR1 as SGHDT and CDR2 as YYEEEE. The CDR3 consists of 16 residues. Trimming took 3 bases from V and 7 from J; bases not matched to a gene: 7. CDR3 sequence: CASSSRDRGRVGELFF. CDR3 sequence (DNA): TGTGCCAGCAGCTCCCGGGACAGGGGGCGCGTCGGGGAGCTGTTTTTT.

This rearrangement joins TRBV4-3 to TRBJ1-1, with D possibly being TRBD1 (5 bases). This CDR3 comprises 17 residues. V dropped 0 bases and J dropped 8 bases, with 22 bases sitting between them. CDR1 is LGHNA, CDR2 YSLEER, per germline. For the CDR3, the DNA is TGCGCCAGCAGCCAAGATTCGACCCCCACCAGGAGGGACGAAGCTTTCTTT. Translated, it gives CASSQDSTPTRRDEAFF.

The genes are TRBV19 and TRBJ1-5; 8 bases align to TRBD1. V trimming: 3 bases; J trimming: 8 bases; junction bases outside the gene matches: 6. CDR1 LNHDA and CDR2 SQIVND come from the germline V gene (reference sequence). The CDR3 sequence is 14 residues long. The chain's CDR3 is CASSILAGGEPQHF. Written as DNA, the CDR3 is TGTGCCAGTAGTATCTTGGCAGGGGGCGAGCCCCAGCATTTT. Full variable domain (outside the CDR3, taken from reference TRBV19 and TRBJ1-5): DGGITQSPKYLFRKEGQNVTLSCEQNLNHDAMYWYRQDPGQGLRLIYYSQIVNDFQKGDIAEGYSVSREKKESFPLTVTSAQKNPTAFYLCASSILAGGEPQHFGDGTRLSIL.